One sample yielded the 22 T cell receptor beta chains listed below, sequenced in a study of siplizumab effects on memory and regulatory T cells. The repertoire was sequenced with immunoSEQ multiplex PCR; TCRdb's copy has only in-frame clones and lacks some. The top ten hold approximately 0.61% of the sample, which has approximately 100,000 clones, 94% seen once. Sequenced material: Tregs sorted from blood. Receptors were obtained from a human donor in good health.

This chain links TRBV19 with TRBJ2-4, with D hard to call. The CDR3 is made up of 16 amino acids. Trimming stripped 3 bases from V and 0 bases from J, with 12 bases between. From germline, CDR1 is LNHDA and CDR2 SQIVND (reference sequence). The CDR3 bases are TGTGCCAGTAGTATGGACCTCATTGGAGCCAAAAACATTCAGTACTTC. Translating it yields CASSMDLIGAKNIQYF. The complete variable domain, with remaining parts taken from reference TRBV19 and TRBJ2-4, reads DGGITQSPKYLFRKEGQNVTLSCEQNLNHDAMYWYRQDPGQGLRLIYYSQIVNDFQKGDIAEGYSVSREKKESFPLTVTSAQKNPTAFYLCASSMDLIGAKNIQYFGAGTRLSVL.

The chain joins TRBV2 to TRBJ1-1; the D is unclear. The CDR3 runs 13 residues. Germline-derived CDR1 and CDR2 are SNHLY and FYNNEI. V was pared by 6 bases and J by 0 bases, with 8 bases between. The CDR3, as DNA: TGTGCCAGCAGCCGTCAGATGAACACTGAAGCTTTCTTT. It specifies CASSRQMNTEAFF.

The rearrangement uses TRBV5-1 and TRBJ2-3, with TRBD2 matching over 9 bases. There are 18 residues in the CDR3. CDR1 is SGHRS, CDR2 YFSETQ, per germline. V trimming: 4 bases; J trimming: 5 bases; junction bases outside the gene matches: 17. Here the CDR3 DNA reads TGCGCCAGCAGCAATTTCCCCTTTTCGCGGGAGGGCGAAGATACGCAGTATTTT. It translates to CASSNFPFSREGEDTQYF.

The CDR3 protein is CASSLNGHYTNTIYF. The CDR3 DNA reads as TGTGCCAGCAGCCTAAACGGACATTATACAAACACCATATATTTT. V and J are TRBV11-3 and TRBJ1-3, with D possibly being TRBD1 (5 bases). The V gene lost 5 bases and the J gene lost 6 bases, with 17 bases spanning the gap. Germline V gene data show CDR1 as SGHNT and CDR2 as YENEEA. This CDR3 spans 15 amino acids.

The J gene is TRBJ2-7, the V gene TRBV2; TRBD2 aligns across 12 bases. Trimming cost V 4 bases and J 4 bases; bases outside gene matches: 17. CDR1 SNHLY and CDR2 FYNNEI come from the germline V gene. There are 19 residues in the CDR3. CDR3 in amino acids: CASSASWDRELAGGYEQYF. DNA of the CDR3: TGTGCCAGCAGTGCATCTTGGGACAGGGAACTAGCGGGAGGTTACGAGCAGTACTTC.

The rearrangement joins TRBV7-7 to TRBJ2-2; 11 positions match TRBD2. Germline CDR1 SSHAT, CDR2 FNYEAQ (reference sequence). This CDR3 comprises 16 residues. Losses at the gene ends were 7 bases for V and 4 bases for J; bases not matched to a gene: 8. CDR3 protein: CASTPSTSGVTGELFF. CDR3 sequence (DNA): TGTGCCAGCACCCCTTCGACTAGCGGGGTCACCGGGGAGCTGTTTTTT.

Notes on this clone: Lacking the conserved final phenylalanine or tryptophan, this CDR3 likely reflects a read error. The limits of the CDR3 on the DNA are not certain, so only TCRdb's listed CDR3 is given. J is TRBJ1-1 and V is TRBV30. Per the germline V gene, CDR1 is GTSNPN and CDR2 is SVGIG (reference sequence). The CDR3 has 12 amino acids, counting both end residues. CDR3 in amino acids: CAWSVRSQGLKS.

The V and J genes are TRBV28 and TRBJ2-1, with D tentatively TRBD1 or TRBD2 (5 bases each). The germline gives CDR1 MDHEN, CDR2 SYDVKM. This CDR3 is 13 amino acids long. The V end lost 3 bases, the J end lost 10 bases, and 13 bases lay between the germline ends. CDR3 loop: CASSFRGAREQFF. CDR3 coding DNA: TGTGCCAGCAGTTTTAGAGGGGCTCGGGAGCAGTTCTTC.

The chain combines TRBV11-3 with TRBJ2-1; 8 bases are a match to TRBD1. This CDR3 has 16 amino acids. V lost 4 bases, J lost 8 bases, and 13 bases stayed unmatched. Germline V CDR1 and CDR2: SGHNT, YENEEA. The CDR3 is CASSSSGQGEGDEQFF. The CDR3 region has the DNA TGTGCCAGCAGCTCATCCGGACAGGGAGAGGGGGATGAGCAGTTCTTC.

This rearrangement joins TRBV6-6 to TRBJ2-7; no reliable D call. Deletions cut 2 bases from V and 3 bases from J, with 11 bases between. The CDR3 sequence is 14 residues long. The V gene's germline CDR1 is MNHNY and CDR2 SVGAGI (reference sequence). The chain's CDR3 is CASSYSAGNYEQYF. In DNA, the CDR3 is TGTGCCAGCAGTTACAGCGCAGGTAACTACGAGCAGTACTTC.

This chain uses TRBV5-6 with TRBJ2-5, with D unresolved. The CDR3 spans 15 residues. Trimming removed 2 bases at V and 1 base at J, with 12 bases between. Per the germline V gene, CDR1 is SGHDT and CDR2 is YYEEEE. CDR3 nucleotides: TGTGCCAGCAGCTTTCATCGGTTGGCCCAAGAGACCCAGTACTTC. Translating gives CASSFHRLAQETQYF. The complete variable domain, with remaining parts taken from reference TRBV5-6 and TRBJ2-5, reads DAGVTQSPTHLIKTRGQQVTLRCSPKSGHDTVSWYQQALGQGPQFIFQYYEEEERQRGNFPDRFSGHQFPNYSSELNVNALLLGDSALYLCASSFHRLAQETQYFGPGTRLLVL.

The CDR3 reads CASSRGLAETQYF. The CDR3 DNA sequence: TGCGCCAGCAGCCGGGGACTAGCAGAGACCCAGTACTTC. The V gene is TRBV5-1, the J gene TRBJ2-5, with 9 bases aligning to TRBD2. Looked up from germline, CDR1 is SGHRS and CDR2 is YFSETQ. With V trimmed by 4 bases and J by 4 bases, 2 bases remained unmatched. The CDR3 is made up of 13 amino acids.

The genes are TRBV29-1 and TRBJ2-7, with TRBD2 matching over 7 bases. The CDR3 has 12 residues. Trimming cost V 6 bases and J 6 bases; bases outside gene matches: 8. Germline V gene data show CDR1 as SQVTM and CDR2 as ANQGSEA. The CDR3 here is CSVRREGGEQYF. CDR3 nucleotides: TGCAGCGTGAGGAGGGAGGGAGGCGAGCAGTACTTC.

In this sample, this clone turned up once. The chain is built from TRBV11-3 and TRBJ2-3; unclear D gene. CDR3 size: 17 residues. V was cut by 1 base and J by 4 bases, with 18 bases left in between. Germline V gives CDR1 SGHNT, CDR2 YENEEA. CDR3 in amino acids: CASSLVDARRGADTQYF. The CDR3 DNA reads TGTGCCAGCAGCTTAGTGGACGCAAGAAGAGGCGCAGATACGCAGTATTTT.

The chain uses TRBV28 and TRBJ2-7, with D tentatively TRBD1 or TRBD2 (6 bases each). Per germline, CDR1 MDHEN and CDR2 SYDVKM. The CDR3 extends over 13 amino acids. V was trimmed by 7 bases and J by 2 bases, leaving 12 bases between them. Here the CDR3 DNA reads TGTGCCAGCAAGGCCCGGGGGCCCTACGAGCAGTACTTC. Its translation is CASKARGPYEQYF.

The rearrangement links TRBV28 to TRBJ1-2; D perhaps matches TRBD1 (5 bases). The V and J ends lost 6 bases and 8 bases respectively, with 22 bases between them. Germline CDR1 is MDHEN and CDR2 is SYDVKM. The CDR3 is 15 amino acids. The CDR3 nucleotides read TGTGCCAGCAGATTACGGGACTACAAGTCGGTGGGCTACACCTTC. Translating it yields CASRLRDYKSVGYTF.

The chain couples TRBV14 to TRBJ2-5; either TRBD1 or TRBD2 may supply D (6 bases each). Germline V gives CDR1 SGHDN, CDR2 FVKESK. The CDR3 spans 13 residues. Trimming pared 3 bases from V and 8 bases from J, leaving 13 bases between. The CDR3 loop reads CASSQDWGATQYF. DNA of the CDR3: TGTGCCAGCAGCCAGGATTGGGGGGCCACCCAGTACTTC. The full variable domain, its missing parts supplied by reference TRBV14 and TRBJ2-5, is EAGVTQFPSHSVIEKGQTVTLRCDPISGHDNLYWYRRVMGKEIKFLLHFVKESKQDESGMPNNRFLAERTGGTYSTLKVQPAELEDSGVYFCASSQDWGATQYFGPGTRLLVL.

The CDR3 is CASSPPSRNEQFF. CDR3 nucleotide sequence: TGTGCCAGCTCACCACCATCCAGGAATGAGCAGTTCTTC. The chain links TRBV18 to TRBJ2-1; D remains ambiguous. CDR3 length: 13 residues. Germline-derived CDR1 and CDR2 are KGHSH and LQKENI. V was trimmed by 0 bases and J by 7 bases, leaving 7 bases between them.

The J gene is TRBJ2-1, the V gene TRBV7-3, with a weak D call TRBD2 (5 bases). The germline V gene has CDR1 SGHTA and CDR2 FQGTGA. Trimming shortened V by 4 bases and J by 4 bases, and 11 bases separated the two germline ends. CDR3 size: 14 residues. The CDR3 reads CASSSAGVYNEQFF. The CDR3 coding sequence is TGTGCCAGCAGCTCCGCCGGGGTATACAATGAGCAGTTCTTC.

This clone has only one observation. This chain links TRBV2 with TRBJ1-1, with D maybe TRBD1 (5 bases). Trimming removed 6 bases at V and 4 bases at J, with 18 bases between. Germline V lookup: CDR1 SNHLY, CDR2 FYNNEI. CDR3 length: 15 amino acids. CDR3 residues: CASRVLQARGTEAFF. The CDR3, as DNA: TGTGCCAGCAGGGTACTACAGGCGCGGGGCACTGAAGCTTTCTTT.

This chain uses TRBV6-1 with TRBJ2-1, with 9 bases lining up with TRBD1. Germline V gene lookup returns CDR1 MNHNS and CDR2 SASEGT. V was pared by 8 bases and J by 9 bases, with 8 bases of the junction left unmatched. The length of the CDR3 is 13 residues. CDR3 region: CASGHRGRGEQFF. CDR3 DNA sequence: TGTGCCAGCGGCCACAGGGGGCGAGGTGAGCAGTTCTTC.

The J gene is TRBJ2-5, the V gene TRBV6-5, with D possibly being TRBD2 (6 bases). CDR3 size: 13 residues. V was trimmed by 6 bases and J by 0 bases, leaving 8 bases between them. CDR1 MNHEY and CDR2 SVGAGI come from the germline V gene. The CDR3 region is CASSSGYQETQYF. For the CDR3, the DNA is TGTGCCAGCAGCAGCGGGTACCAAGAGACCCAGTACTTC.